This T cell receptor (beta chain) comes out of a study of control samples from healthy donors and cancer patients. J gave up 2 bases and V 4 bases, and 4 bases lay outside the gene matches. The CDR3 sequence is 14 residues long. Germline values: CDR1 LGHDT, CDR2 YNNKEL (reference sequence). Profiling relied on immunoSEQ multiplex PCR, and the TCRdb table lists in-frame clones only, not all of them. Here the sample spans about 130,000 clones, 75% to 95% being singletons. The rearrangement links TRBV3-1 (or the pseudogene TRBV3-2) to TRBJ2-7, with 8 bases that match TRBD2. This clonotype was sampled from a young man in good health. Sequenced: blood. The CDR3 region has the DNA TGTGCCAGCAGCCGGAGCGGGGGCACCTACGAGCAGTACTTC. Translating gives CASSRSGGTYEQYF.